This record looks at one T cell receptor (beta chain) sequence and its context. The antigen is not known. An end of the junction does not agree with germline; a read error may underlie this. Germline lookup yields CDR1 SGHNT and CDR2 YENEEA. CDR3 length: 19 residues. This sample was included in a study of T cells in localized non-small cell lung cancer. Study-wide points: Turning up in adjacent lung were a median roughly 59 of the top 100 tumor clones. Exceeding tumor, uninvolved adjacent lung had the highest T cell clonality.

TCRdb keeps only in-frame clones here, not all; method: immunoSEQ multiplex PCR. The data hold 1,000 or so clones, with around 20% observed a single time. The sequence came from a man aged 40-75 years with stage III squamous cell lung carcinoma. The rearrangement joins TRBV11-3 to TRBJ2-5; 10 nucleotides line up with TRBD2. The sequenced sample was normal lung tissue next to the tumor, obtained before any cancer treatment. This CDR3 reads CARSLVGLAGATVWETQYF. The CDR3 bases are TGTGCCAGAAGCTTAGTAGGCCTAGCGGGGGCAACGGTGTGGGAGACCCAGTACTTC.